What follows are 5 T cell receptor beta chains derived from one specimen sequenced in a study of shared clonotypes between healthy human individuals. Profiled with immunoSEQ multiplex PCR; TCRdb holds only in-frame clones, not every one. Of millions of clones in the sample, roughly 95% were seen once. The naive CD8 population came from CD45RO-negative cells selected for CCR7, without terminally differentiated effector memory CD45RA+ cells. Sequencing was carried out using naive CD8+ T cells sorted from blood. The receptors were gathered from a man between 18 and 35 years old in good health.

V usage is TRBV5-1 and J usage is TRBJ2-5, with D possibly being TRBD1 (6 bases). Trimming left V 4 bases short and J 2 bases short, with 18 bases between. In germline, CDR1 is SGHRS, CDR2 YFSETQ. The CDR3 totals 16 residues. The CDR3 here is CASSPGLQGSQETQYF. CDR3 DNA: TGCGCCAGCAGCCCGGGCTTACAGGGTAGTCAAGAGACCCAGTACTTC.

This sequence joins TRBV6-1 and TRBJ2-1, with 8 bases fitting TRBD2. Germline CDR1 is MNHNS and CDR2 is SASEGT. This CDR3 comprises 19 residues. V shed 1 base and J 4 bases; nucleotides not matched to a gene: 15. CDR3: CASSEVAWASGPRYNEQFF. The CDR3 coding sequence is TGTGCCAGCAGTGAAGTTGCTTGGGCTAGCGGGCCCAGATACAATGAGCAGTTCTTC.

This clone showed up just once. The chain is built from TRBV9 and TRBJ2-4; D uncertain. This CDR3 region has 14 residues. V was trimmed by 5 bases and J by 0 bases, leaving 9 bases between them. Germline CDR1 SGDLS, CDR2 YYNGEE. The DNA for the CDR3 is TGTGCCAGCAGACCCGTTCTAGCCAAAAACATTCAGTACTTC. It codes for CASRPVLAKNIQYF.

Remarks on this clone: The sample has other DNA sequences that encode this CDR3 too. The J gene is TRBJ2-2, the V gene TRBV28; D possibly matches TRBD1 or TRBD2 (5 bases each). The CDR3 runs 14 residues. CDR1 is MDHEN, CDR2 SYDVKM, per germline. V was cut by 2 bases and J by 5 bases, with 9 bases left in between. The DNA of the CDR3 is TGTGCCAGCAGTTTAGTTGGGGGAACCGGGGAGCTGTTTTTT. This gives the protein CASSLVGGTGELFF. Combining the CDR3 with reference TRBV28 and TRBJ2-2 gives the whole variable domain DVKVTQSSRYLVKRTGEKVFLECVQDMDHENMFWYRQDPGLGLRLIYFSYDVKMKEKGDIPEGYSVSREKKERFSLILESASTNQTSMYLCASSLVGGTGELFFGEGSRLTVL.

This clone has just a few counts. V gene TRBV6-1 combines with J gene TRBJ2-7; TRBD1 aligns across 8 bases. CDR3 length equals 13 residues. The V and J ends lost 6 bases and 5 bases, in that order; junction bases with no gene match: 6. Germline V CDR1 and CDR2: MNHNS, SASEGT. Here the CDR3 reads CASRDREADEQYF. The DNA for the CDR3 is TGTGCCAGCAGGGACAGGGAGGCTGACGAGCAGTACTTC.